The 25 T cell receptor beta chains below were found in one sample sequenced in a study of blood T cell repertoires in COVID-19. Sequenced by immunoSEQ multiplex PCR; TCRdb stores in-frame clones only, minus some. The sample shows 100,000 to 150,000 clones, over 70% of them seen only once. Sequenced input: peripheral blood. The receptors stem from a woman aged 70-85 years with acute or convalescent COVID-19.

The chain employs TRBV14 and TRBJ1-5; D perhaps matches TRBD1 (5 bases). With 3 bases removed from V and 2 bases from J, the gap between germline ends came to 11 bases. Germline CDR1 is SGHDN and CDR2 is FVKESK. The CDR3 contains 15 residues. This chain's CDR3 is CASSQGGTGNQPQHF. The CDR3 coding sequence is TGTGCCAGCAGCCAGGGGGGAACGGGCAATCAGCCCCAGCATTTT. The full variable domain, its missing parts supplied by reference TRBV14 and TRBJ1-5, is EAGVTQFPSHSVIEKGQTVTLRCDPISGHDNLYWYRRVMGKEIKFLLHFVKESKQDESGMPNNRFLAERTGGTYSTLKVQPAELEDSGVYFCASSQGGTGNQPQHFGDGTRLSIL.

This chain joins TRBV27 and TRBJ2-5; no clear D gene. Trimming pared 5 bases from V and 5 bases from J, leaving 21 bases between. Germline V gene sequence: CDR1 MNHEY, CDR2 SMNVEV (reference sequence). The CDR3 spans 16 residues. As DNA, the CDR3 is TGTGCCAGCAGTCCCGTGGGCGTAAGTGGCTGGGAGACCCAGTACTTC. Protein product: CASSPVGVSGWETQYF.

The chain joins TRBV7-3 to TRBJ2-7; possibly TRBD2 for D (5 bases). CDR3 length equals 13 residues. V lost 5 bases and J 1 base, leaving 9 bases between the germline ends. Germline CDR1 reads SGHTA; CDR2 reads FQGTGA. The CDR3: CASSPPGSYEQYF. CDR3 nucleotide sequence: TGTGCCAGCAGCCCCCCGGGGTCCTACGAGCAGTACTTC.

This clone was counted a few times. The chain uses TRBV11-3 and TRBJ1-3; perhaps TRBD1 as D (5 bases). The CDR3 runs to 13 residues. V was shortened by 8 bases and J by 2 bases, with 10 bases between the two germline ends. Germline values: CDR1 SGHNT, CDR2 YENEEA. This CDR3 reads CASSAGTGNTIYF. As DNA, the CDR3 is TGTGCCAGCTCGGCAGGGACTGGAAACACCATATATTTT.

This clone was observed a handful of times. The rearrangement links TRBV6-5 to TRBJ1-1, with D possibly matching TRBD1 (5 bases). Germline V gene data show CDR1 as MNHEY and CDR2 as SVGAGI. The V end lost 7 bases, the J end lost 3 bases, and 15 bases lay between the germline ends. The CDR3 loop spans 14 amino acids. The CDR3 sequence: CASTGGGADTEAFF. The CDR3 coding sequence is TGTGCCAGCACCGGGGGAGGGGCTGACACTGAAGCTTTCTTT.

The chain is built from TRBV2 and TRBJ1-6, with 9 bases lining up with TRBD1. The junction had 3 bases not matched to a gene; V was cut back by 4 bases and J by 8 bases. The CDR3 runs 14 residues. Germline CDR1 SNHLY, CDR2 FYNNEI. This CDR3 is CASSGRTGDSPLHF. The CDR3 DNA reads TGTGCCAGCAGTGGACGGACAGGGGATTCACCCCTCCACTTT.

In nucleotides, the CDR3 is TGTGCCAGCAGCTTACGGAGGACAGGGCTTGGCAATGAGCAGTTCTTC. Its translation is CASSLRRTGLGNEQFF. The chain combines TRBV11-2 with TRBJ2-1; 8 bases map to TRBD1. J was trimmed by 6 bases and V by 2 bases; bases with no gene match: 9. This CDR3 has 16 amino acids. The germline CDR1 and CDR2 sequences are SGHAT and FQNNGV. Together with reference TRBV11-2 and TRBJ2-1, the CDR3 gives the full variable domain: EAGVAQSPRYKIIEKRQSVAFWCNPISGHATLYWYQQILGQGPKLLIQFQNNGVVDDSQLPKDRFSAERLKGVDSTLKIQPAKLEDSAVYLCASSLRRTGLGNEQFFGPGTRLTVL.

The chain uses TRBV6-5 and TRBJ2-2, with D unclear. CDR3 length: 14 amino acids. V lost 7 bases and J 5 bases, leaving 14 bases between the germline ends. Germline assignment: CDR1 MNHEY and CDR2 SVGAGI. DNA for the CDR3: TGTGCCAGCACCAAGGAGCCCTGGACCGGGGAGCTGTTTTTT. This translates into CASTKEPWTGELFF.

This chain uses TRBV7-9 with TRBJ1-2; D ambiguous. CDR3 size: 15 residues. Germline values: CDR1 SEHNR, CDR2 FQNEAQ (reference sequence). V lost 4 bases and J lost 8, with 20 bases in between. The CDR3 here is CASSSTPTYGAGYTF. As DNA, the CDR3 is TGTGCCAGCAGCTCAACCCCGACTTATGGAGCGGGCTACACCTTC.

V gene TRBV18 combines with J gene TRBJ1-3, with D hard to call. Trimming took off 0 bases at V and 0 bases at J, with 6 bases between the two ends. The CDR3 length is 15 residues. Germline V gene data show CDR1 as KGHSH and CDR2 as LQKENI. CDR3 bases: TGTGCCAGCTCACCACCCGCCAGCTCTGGAAACACCATATATTTT. Translating it yields CASSPPASSGNTIYF.

The chain links TRBV5-1 to TRBJ1-6; TRBD1 matches at 9 bases. V was clipped by 0 bases and J by 8 bases; unmatched bases: 3. The CDR3 covers 15 residues. Germline CDR1 reads SGHRS; CDR2 reads YFSETQ. CDR3 DNA: TGCGCCAGCAGCTTGGGTAGGACAGGGGATTCACCCCTCCACTTT. Protein sequence: CASSLGRTGDSPLHF.

This chain links TRBV21-1 with TRBJ1-3. TRBV21-1 is tagged as a pseudogene. The CDR3 totals 16 residues. CDR3 coding DNA: TGTGCCAGCAGCAAGGTTGGAGGGAGAGGGGGAAACACCATATATTTT. Translated: CASSKVGGRGGNTIYF.

This clone was seen only once. The chain employs TRBV27 and TRBJ2-5; no firm D call. The germline CDR1 and CDR2 sequences are MNHEY and SMNVEV (reference sequence). V was pared by 5 bases and J by 3 bases, with 10 bases between. The CDR3 contains 13 residues. CDR3 DNA sequence: TGTGCCAGCAGTCGTAGTCGAAAAGAGACCCAGTACTTC. As protein: CASSRSRKETQYF.

The chain employs TRBV5-1 and TRBJ2-7; D gene uncertain. CDR1 is SGHRS and CDR2 is YFSETQ in the germline V gene. This CDR3 is built from 14 residues. V was cut by 1 base and J by 0 bases, with 8 bases left in between. The CDR3 sequence is CASSLSQNSYEQYF. The CDR3 region has the DNA TGCGCCAGCAGCTTGAGTCAGAACTCCTACGAGCAGTACTTC.

The V call is TRBV10-3, the J call TRBJ1-1; 8 bases line up with TRBD1. This CDR3 is built from 15 residues. Per germline, CDR1 ENHRY and CDR2 SYGVKD. Trimming removed 7 bases from V and 0 bases from J; junction bases left unmatched: 7. CDR3 sequence: CAIKEGQGMNTEAFF. The DNA for the CDR3 is TGTGCCATCAAAGAAGGACAGGGAATGAACACTGAAGCTTTCTTT.

The chain carries TRBV28 and TRBJ1-2; 11 nucleotides agree with TRBD1. The CDR3 is made up of 13 amino acids. The junction had 6 bases not matched to a gene; V was cut back by 7 bases and J by 8 bases. Germline assignment: CDR1 MDHEN and CDR2 SYDVKM. CDR3 region: CASMWTGGMGYTF. In nucleotides, the CDR3 is TGTGCCAGCATGTGGACAGGGGGCATGGGCTACACCTTC.

V and J are TRBV2 and TRBJ1-1; the match to TRBD1 covers 8 bases. The CDR3 has 14 amino acids. The V gene end was trimmed by 6 bases and the J gene end by 8 bases; junction bases not matched to a gene: 11. Germline loops: CDR1 SNHLY, CDR2 FYNNEI. The DNA for the CDR3 is TGTGCCAGCAGGTCCGGGACAGGCCTCCGGGAAGCTTTCTTT. This encodes CASRSGTGLREAFF.

The genes are TRBV27 and TRBJ2-3; no clear D. Looked up from germline, CDR1 is MNHEY and CDR2 is SMNVEV (reference sequence). V lost 2 bases, J lost 6 bases, and 9 bases lay in between. This CDR3 is 13 amino acids long. In nucleotides, the CDR3 is TGTGCCAGCAGTTTAACGTACCGGGATACGCAGTATTTT. Its protein product is CASSLTYRDTQYF.

V gene TRBV7-9 combines with J gene TRBJ2-7, with 10 bases that match TRBD1. J lost 5 bases, V lost 2 bases, and 9 bases had no gene match. Germline V lookup: CDR1 SEHNR, CDR2 FQNEAQ (reference sequence). The CDR3 consists of 16 residues. CDR3 nucleotides: TGTGCCAGCAGCTTAATTAAAGGGACAGGGGTCCACGAGCAGTACTTC. It codes for CASSLIKGTGVHEQYF. Filled out from reference TRBV7-9 and TRBJ2-7, the complete variable domain reads DTGVSQNPRHKITKRGQNVTFRCDPISEHNRLYWYRQTLGQGPEFLTYFQNEAQLEKSRLLSDRFSAERPKGSFSTLEIQRTEQGDSAMYLCASSLIKGTGVHEQYFGPGTRLTVT.

This chain uses TRBV28 with TRBJ2-1; 11 nucleotides agree with TRBD2. Germline values: CDR1 MDHEN, CDR2 SYDVKM. Unmatched junction bases numbered 5, after V lost 2 bases and J lost 5 bases. The CDR3 loop spans 16 amino acids. The CDR3: CASSLDSGGAHNEQFF. The CDR3 nucleotides are TGTGCCAGCAGTTTAGATAGCGGGGGGGCCCACAATGAGCAGTTCTTC.

This rearrangement joins TRBV10-1 to TRBJ1-1; 10 bases are a match to TRBD1. Trimming cost V 7 bases and J 3 bases; bases outside gene matches: 2. This CDR3 comprises 13 residues. CDR1 and CDR2 (germline): WNHNN, SYGVQD (reference sequence). The CDR3 is CASMDRGDTEAFF. CDR3 nucleotide sequence: TGCGCCAGCATGGACAGGGGGGACACTGAAGCTTTCTTT.

The rearrangement links TRBV7-2 to TRBJ1-2; D is undetermined. Germline V gene sequence: CDR1 SGHTA, CDR2 FQGNSA. Trimming removed 1 base at V and 8 bases at J, with 17 bases between. The CDR3 contains 15 residues. The CDR3 nucleotides are TGTGCCAGCAGCTTAGGGGCCGGGATCGGAAGAGGCTACACCTTC. Protein product: CASSLGAGIGRGYTF.

The chain employs TRBV6-6 and TRBJ1-1; D is possibly TRBD1 (6 bases). The CDR3 length is 16 residues. CDR1 and CDR2 from the germline V gene are MNHNY and SVGAGI (reference sequence). With 6 bases removed from V and 2 bases from J, the gap between germline ends came to 19 bases. The CDR3 nucleotides are TGTGCCAGCAGGATACAGGGCGGAGGTATTAACACTGAAGCTTTCTTT. Amino acids: CASRIQGGGINTEAFF.

The chain uses TRBV24-1 and TRBJ2-1; D not resolved. The CDR3 has 12 amino acids. The germline gives CDR1 KGHDR, CDR2 SFDVKD. V lost 0 bases and J lost 9, with 5 bases in between. The CDR3 here is CATSDLAGEQFF. CDR3 nucleotide sequence: TGTGCCACCAGTGATTTGGCCGGTGAGCAGTTCTTC.

CDR3 loop: CASSFRTGQETQYF. CDR3 in DNA: TGTGCCAGCAGCTTTAGGACAGGTCAAGAGACCCAGTACTTC. V is TRBV5-5 and J is TRBJ2-5; 7 bases are shared with TRBD1. V lost 2 bases to trimming and J lost 2 bases; unmatched junction nucleotides: 3. The germline CDR1 and CDR2 sequences are SGHKS and YYEKEE (reference sequence). The CDR3 consists of 14 residues.